What follows describes a single T cell receptor beta chain. Its specificity is unknown. This CDR3 comprises 17 residues. Germline CDR1 is MDHEN and CDR2 is SYDVKM. V lost 2 bases and J lost 1; bases outside the gene matches: 6. Expressed TCRB transcripts were sequenced because the isolated RNA had all been reverse transcribed beforehand. Clones were read by immunoSEQ multiplex PCR, and TCRdb kept only the in-frame ones, dropping some. The data show around 250,000 clones, 11% to 15% seen once. This specimen belongs to a study of beta chain features in type 1 diabetes. Study background: Age and gender were similar between patients and healthy donors, as were cell yields.

Study-wide findings and caveats: Compared with healthy donors, patients appeared to share more similar naive, central memory and regulatory TCRB repertoires. A moderate, significant TCRB CDR3 shortening appeared in type 1 diabetes across four CD4+ subsets. When cDNA is sequenced, cells with high TCR expression could be over-represented.

This rearrangement joins TRBV28 to TRBJ1-5; TRBD1 matches at 9 bases. What was sequenced was naive CD4+ T cells from blood. The receptor comes from a man younger than 40 with type 1 diabetes. CDR3 in DNA: TGTGCCAGCAGTTTAGGGACAGGGTCCAGGAGCAATCAGCCCCAGCATTTT. Its translation: CASSLGTGSRSNQPQHF.